This record concerns one TCR beta chain sequence. This sample was taken from a study of T cell changes during pregnancy in multiple sclerosis. The CDR3 is 14 residues long. Germline CDR1 WNHNN, CDR2 SYGVQD (reference sequence). Losses at the gene ends were 5 bases for V and 1 base for J; bases not matched to a gene: 4. Using immunoSEQ multiplex PCR, the repertoire was profiled, and TCRdb retains in-frame clones only, with some absent. This sample carries 98,000 or so clones, about 93% of them seen once, and the ten largest clones take over 0.85%. The sample in question was peripheral blood, obtained after pregnancy. This sequence was found in a female donor with multiple sclerosis, enrolled in a pregnancy study. The rearrangement uses TRBV10-1 and TRBJ1-1; TRBD1 agrees at 7 bases. Here the CDR3 reads CASSNRDRNTEAFF. The CDR3 DNA reads as TGCGCCAGCAGTAACCGGGACAGGAACACTGAAGCTTTCTTT.